This TCR beta chain is from a study of T cell repertoires in cytomegalovirus infection (dated by TCRdb to between 2018 and 2021). About the study as a whole: The HLA type of each donor mattered for the analysis, because public TCR beta signatures pointed to carriage of CMV infection along with the matching HLA type.

V loses 2 bases at its end and J loses 9 bases; junction bases beyond the gene matches: 7. In the germline V gene, CDR1 corresponds to SGHNT and CDR2 to YENEEA. Counted from cysteine to phenylalanine, this CDR3 has 15 amino acids. Just CDR3 DNA is preserved here, 45 bases in frame from base 1. What the work shows at the level of the full study, not this receptor alone: The ex vivo response was dominated by HLA-C-restricted CMV-specific TCR beta clonotypes, which also provided the single most frequent clonotype in two of eight donors. In both this cohort and an independent cohort of 352 donors, the cumulative frequency of public TCR beta family members distinguished carriers of CMV infection plus the relevant HLA type.

This clonotype has more than one count but fewer than ten. Its antigen is still unknown. There are no base qualities to consult, and no much larger clone falls within one base. Sequencing used an Illumina HiSeq 1500. TCRdb cleaned the public reads at Q25 with fastp, built clones with MiXCR and kept in-frame beta chains. Entries that share a CDR3 protein sequence are merged under the most common genes and DNA. The sample includes a few hundred thousand distinct CDR3 sequences, with more than 15% observed a single time. Approximately 44% of the sample is taken by the ten largest. What was sequenced was CD8+ T cells from PBMCs. The rearranged segments are TRBV11-3 and TRBJ2-1; 10 middle bases align to TRBD2. The receptor was derived from a human donor in good health (CMV status not recorded). Some clones in this sample may be carry-over from other donors' samples. The DNA is as follows: TGTGCCAGCAGCTTAAAGCGGGGGGGCCATAGTGAGCAGTTCTTC. Translated, this is CASSLKRGGHSEQFF.